The 29 T cell receptor beta chains below come from one sample, sequenced in a study of CD8 T cells in Susac syndrome. RNA amounts of about 0.5 to 1 ug underwent reverse transcription with random hexamers. MiXCR was run by TCRdb on the immunoSEQ multiplex PCR reads, yielding one entry per CDR3 protein. Found here are 80,000 to 90,000 distinct CDR3 sequences, around 93% of them singletons; the top ten hold roughly 0.46%. Sequenced material: CD8+ T cells from PBMCs. Every receptor here comes from a human donor with Susac syndrome.

Note on this clonotype: Its ends do not fully match the called genes, so a read error is possible. The chain combines TRBV5-1 with TRBJ1-2; the match to TRBD1 covers 9 bases. CDR3 length: 16 amino acids. Germline lookup yields CDR1 SGHRS and CDR2 YFSETQ. In DNA, the CDR3 is TGCGCCAGCAGCCTTTCCGGGACAGGGTCCCTCTATGACTACACCTTC. Translation: CASSLSGTGSLYDYTF.

This sequence joins TRBV2 and TRBJ2-1; D remains ambiguous. The CDR3 runs to 11 residues. Looked up from germline, CDR1 is SNHLY and CDR2 is FYNNEI. The V end lost 3 bases, the J end lost 9 bases, and 6 bases lay between the germline ends. CDR3 loop: CASSDSAEQFF. The CDR3 bases are TGTGCCAGCAGTGACAGTGCTGAGCAGTTCTTC.

The rearrangement uses TRBV25-1 and TRBJ2-5; D remains ambiguous. The CDR3 totals 12 residues. Germline assignment: CDR1 MGHDK and CDR2 SYGVNS. Trimming stripped 4 bases from V and 0 bases from J, with 3 bases between. CDR3 in DNA: TGTGCCAGCAGTGTGGACCAAGAGACCCAGTACTTC. Translated, it gives CASSVDQETQYF.

For the CDR3, the DNA is TGCAGCGTAGCCATACAGGGTTTTAATGAGCAGTTCTTC. Translating gives CSVAIQGFNEQFF. The gene calls are TRBV29-1 and TRBJ2-1, with a weak D call TRBD1 (6 bases). V lost 6 bases to trimming and J lost 7 bases, with 16 bases between them. CDR1 and CDR2 from the germline V gene are SQVTM and ANQGSEA. The CDR3 length is 13 residues.

V gene TRBV6-2 or TRBV6-3 combines with J gene TRBJ2-1; D gene ambiguous. Germline CDR1 is MNHEY and CDR2 is SVGEGT. The CDR3 is 16 residues long. Trimming left V 4 bases short and J 0 bases short, with 13 bases between. The CDR3 region is CASSSLLSSSYNEQFF. DNA of the CDR3: TGTGCCAGCAGTTCTCTCCTATCCAGCTCCTACAATGAGCAGTTCTTC.

This chain uses TRBV6-2 or TRBV6-3 with TRBJ1-1; TRBD1 is a possible D gene (6 bases). The ends were cut back, 8 bases at V and 0 bases at J, with 10 bases in the middle. This CDR3 has 13 residues. Germline CDR1 and CDR2: MNHEY and SVGEGT. The CDR3 is CASHTGMNTEAFF. The CDR3 DNA reads TGTGCCAGCCACACAGGGATGAACACTGAAGCTTTCTTT.

The V and J genes are TRBV20-1 and TRBJ2-7; 10 nucleotides agree with TRBD2. V trimming: 2 bases; J trimming: 2 bases; junction bases outside the gene matches: 9. In germline, CDR1 is DFQATT, CDR2 SNEGSKA (reference sequence). This CDR3 comprises 16 residues. The CDR3 loop is CSARSGLAAAAYEQYF. CDR3 DNA sequence: TGCAGTGCTAGATCAGGACTAGCGGCAGCTGCCTACGAGCAGTACTTC.

The rearrangement links TRBV29-1 to TRBJ1-2; the D gene is possibly TRBD1 (5 bases). The germline gives CDR1 SQVTM, CDR2 ANQGSEA. With 2 bases removed from V and 4 bases from J, the gap between germline ends came to 11 bases. CDR3 size: 13 residues. CDR3 sequence: CSVELTALYGYTF. Here the CDR3 DNA reads TGCAGCGTTGAATTGACAGCTCTCTATGGCTACACCTTC.

The chain is built from TRBV20-1 and TRBJ2-7, with a tentative D call TRBD2 (6 bases). The germline V and J ends were trimmed by 5 bases and 2 bases, with 13 bases remaining between them. The CDR3 length is 13 residues. Germline CDR1 reads DFQATT; CDR2 reads SNEGSKA (reference sequence). The CDR3 bases are TGCAGTGCTCGTAGCGGACAAACCTACGAGCAGTACTTC. This gives the protein CSARSGQTYEQYF.

The gene calls are TRBV28 and TRBJ2-2, with D possibly matching TRBD2 (6 bases). CDR3 length: 11 residues. The germline V gene has CDR1 MDHEN and CDR2 SYDVKM. Trimming took 8 bases from V and 5 from J, leaving 6 bases between them. CDR3 DNA: TGTGCCAGCCGGGGGACCGGGGAGCTGTTTTTT. It is translated as CASRGTGELFF.

This sequence joins TRBV12-3 or TRBV12-4 and TRBJ1-5, with D hard to call. The CDR3 extends over 13 amino acids. The V end lost 5 bases, the J end lost 9 bases, and 14 bases lay between the germline ends. CDR3 region: CASSATVGGPQHF. The CDR3 DNA reads TGTGCCAGCAGTGCAACTGTAGGTGGGCCCCAGCATTTT.

The chain couples TRBV27 to TRBJ1-1, with a tentative D call TRBD1 (5 bases). Trimming shortened V by 3 bases and J by 4 bases, and 12 bases separated the two germline ends. Germline V gene lookup returns CDR1 MNHEY and CDR2 SMNVEV (reference sequence). The CDR3 consists of 14 residues. The CDR3 region is CASSLSGHGTEAFF. Here the CDR3 DNA reads TGTGCCAGCAGTTTGTCGGGGCATGGCACTGAAGCTTTCTTT.

J is TRBJ2-7 and V is TRBV2; D is unresolved. This CDR3 is built from 13 residues. V lost 6 bases, J lost 2 bases, and 11 bases lay in between. CDR1 and CDR2 (germline): SNHLY, FYNNEI. The CDR3: CASRTTNPYEQYF. The CDR3 DNA follows: TGTGCCAGCAGGACGACGAATCCCTACGAGCAGTACTTC.

The chain links TRBV5-1 to TRBJ1-2; 8 positions agree with TRBD1. J was trimmed by 4 bases and V by 0 bases; bases with no gene match: 8. This CDR3 has 16 residues. CDR1 is SGHRS and CDR2 is YFSETQ in the germline V gene. CDR3 nucleotide sequence: TGCGCCAGCAGCTTGGTTGCAGGGGGCGGAGGCTATGGCTACACCTTC. Its translation is CASSLVAGGGGYGYTF.

The chain uses TRBV20-1 and TRBJ1-4; D uncertain. Germline V lookup: CDR1 DFQATT, CDR2 SNEGSKA (reference sequence). V dropped 2 bases and J dropped 1 base, with 11 bases sitting between them. CDR3 length equals 15 residues. The CDR3 spells CSARPIGRTNEKLFF. The DNA of the CDR3 is TGCAGTGCTAGACCGATAGGGAGAACTAATGAAAAACTGTTTTTT.

The sample holds one count of this clonotype. The CDR3 region has the DNA TGTGCCTGTCTCGTGCGCAATGAGCAGTTCTTC. It codes for CACLVRNEQFF. V gene TRBV30 combines with J gene TRBJ2-1, with D unresolved. CDR1 is GTSNPN and CDR2 is SVGIG in the germline V gene (reference sequence). V dropped 6 bases and J dropped 6 bases, with 9 bases sitting between them. This CDR3 has 11 residues.

This clonotype was seen only once. The chain links TRBV29-1 to TRBJ2-7, with a possible D match to TRBD2 (6 bases). The CDR3 consists of 12 residues. In germline, CDR1 is SQVTM, CDR2 ANQGSEA. The V end lost 4 bases, the J end lost 4 bases, and 11 bases lay between the germline ends. As DNA, the CDR3 is TGCAGCGTTGTCGGGAGAGCGTACGAGCAGTACTTC. Translation: CSVVGRAYEQYF.

This clonotype occurred once. The chain is built from TRBV29-1 and TRBJ2-1; 7 bases match TRBD2. CDR1 SQVTM and CDR2 ANQGSEA come from the germline V gene. This CDR3 spans 16 amino acids. Trimming cost V 1 base and J 2 bases; bases outside gene matches: 8. CDR3 amino acids: CSVEGLPGLTYNEQFF. The CDR3 bases are TGCAGCGTTGAAGGACTCCCGGGACTAACCTACAATGAGCAGTTCTTC.

V and J are TRBV7-9 and TRBJ2-7; 12 bases are shared with TRBD1. This CDR3 is 14 amino acids long. V lost 5 bases to trimming and J lost 5 bases; unmatched junction nucleotides: 4. Per the germline V gene, CDR1 is SEHNR and CDR2 is FQNEAQ (reference sequence). The CDR3 reads CASSPGTGGDEQYF. The CDR3 nucleotides read TGTGCCAGCAGCCCCGGGACAGGGGGCGACGAGCAGTACTTC.

This sequence joins TRBV6-2 or TRBV6-3 and TRBJ2-3; 9 bases match TRBD1. V lost 4 bases, J lost 4 bases, and 3 bases stayed unmatched. This CDR3 spans 14 amino acids. Per germline, CDR1 MNHEY and CDR2 SVGEGT. The CDR3 DNA reads TGTGCCAGCAGTTCGGGACAGGGACCAGATACGCAGTATTTT. This sequence encodes CASSSGQGPDTQYF.

This clonotype was counted a single time. The genes are TRBV15 and TRBJ2-3, with no clear D. Germline V gene data show CDR1 as LNHNV and CDR2 as YYDKDF (reference sequence). The CDR3 covers 13 residues. V was shortened by 9 bases and J by 5 bases, with 15 bases between the two germline ends. The CDR3 region is CATRKGEEDTQYF. In DNA, the CDR3 is TGTGCCACTCGGAAGGGCGAGGAAGATACGCAGTATTTT.

This clonotype was picked up one time. The CDR3 spells CASSYDMNTEAFF. The CDR3 coding sequence is TGTGCCAGCAGTTACGACATGAACACTGAAGCTTTCTTT. This chain joins TRBV5-5 and TRBJ1-1; D is unclear. The CDR3 has 13 amino acids. The V gene's germline CDR1 is SGHKS and CDR2 YYEKEE (reference sequence). With 5 bases removed from V and 0 bases from J, the gap between germline ends came to 8 bases.

The gene calls are TRBV6-5 and TRBJ2-7, with a weak D call TRBD1 (5 bases). Trimming cost V 6 bases and J 0 bases, with 9 bases left between them. The CDR3 totals 13 residues. The germline V gene encodes CDR1 MNHEY and CDR2 SVGAGI. Here the CDR3 reads CASRLQDSYEQYF. The CDR3, as DNA: TGTGCCAGCAGATTACAGGACTCCTACGAGCAGTACTTC.

The chain has TRBV29-1 and TRBJ1-2; 9 nucleotides line up with TRBD1. V lost 5 bases to trimming and J lost 5 bases; unmatched junction nucleotides: 3. Germline V gives CDR1 SQVTM, CDR2 ANQGSEA. This CDR3 is built from 12 residues. CDR3 sequence reads: CSVRQGVYGYTF. DNA of the CDR3: TGCAGCGTTCGACAGGGGGTTTATGGCTACACCTTC.

This clonotype came up once. The CDR3 loop is CASSLGFRQPQHF. The CDR3 bases are TGTGCCAGCAGTTTGGGCTTCCGACAGCCCCAGCATTTT. J is TRBJ1-5 and V is TRBV27; D ambiguous. Trimming took 3 bases from V and 7 from J, leaving 10 bases between them. This CDR3 comprises 13 residues. CDR1 and CDR2 (germline): MNHEY, SMNVEV (reference sequence).

The V gene is TRBV7-6, the J gene TRBJ1-5, with TRBD1 matching over 7 bases. The CDR3 contains 16 residues. Per germline, CDR1 SGHVS and CDR2 FNYEAQ. With 2 bases clipped from V and 5 bases from J, the junction kept 9 bases outside the gene matches. The CDR3 is CASSLSTGVVDQPQHF. The DNA for the CDR3 is TGTGCCAGCAGCTTATCCACAGGGGTGGTCGATCAGCCCCAGCATTTT. Complete variable domain (other parts from reference TRBV7-6 and TRBJ1-5): GAGVSQSPRYKVTKRGQDVALRCDPISGHVSLYWYRQALGQGPEFLTYFNYEAQQDKSGLPNDRFSAERPEGSISTLTIQRTEQRDSAMYRCASSLSTGVVDQPQHFGDGTRLSIL.

V is TRBV5-1 and J is TRBJ2-6; possibly TRBD1 for D (6 bases). Trimming shortened V by 2 bases and J by 4 bases, and 13 bases separated the two germline ends. The CDR3 has 16 residues. The germline gives CDR1 SGHRS, CDR2 YFSETQ. The CDR3 nucleotides are TGCGCCAGCAGCTTCTGGCAGGGGAACGGGGCCAACGTCCTGACTTTC. Protein sequence: CASSFWQGNGANVLTF.

J is TRBJ2-2 and V is TRBV12-3 or TRBV12-4; TRBD1 matches 9 bases. This CDR3 region has 18 residues. The V and J ends lost 4 bases and 3 bases, in that order; junction bases with no gene match: 12. The chain's CDR3 is CASSSPSGTGLYTGELFF. In DNA, the CDR3 is TGTGCCAGCAGTTCTCCATCCGGGACAGGGCTTTACACCGGGGAGCTGTTTTTT.

The chain employs TRBV29-1 and TRBJ2-2; D not certain. Trimming removed 5 bases from V and 0 bases from J, with 10 bases in between. Germline V gene data show CDR1 as SQVTM and CDR2 as ANQGSEA. The CDR3 covers 14 residues. The CDR3, as DNA: TGCAGCGTTTTCGACTTTTCGAACACCGGGGAGCTGTTTTTT. Protein: CSVFDFSNTGELFF.